This entry is about one TCR beta chain. Trimming took off 10 bases at V and 2 bases at J, with 21 bases between the two ends. Germline V gives CDR1 LNHDA, CDR2 SQIVND (reference sequence). The CDR3 runs 15 residues. The source of the sample is a study of blood T cell repertoires in COVID-19. Looking at the study overall: Samples representing acute and convalescent COVID-19 were sourced from the United States, Italy and Spain. Sample material is recorded as cDNA or gDNA derived from T cells, B-cell-depleted T cells, or PBMCs.

Methods used by the authors: Researchers report that nucleated cell counts were estimated from reference gene primer amplification. Sequenced by immunoSEQ multiplex PCR; TCRdb stores in-frame clones only, minus some. The V and J calls and clone size were taken over from that table, and D and trimming were inferred from the DNA. The sample gives fewer than 300,000 clones, around 86% of which show up once; about an eighth is in the top ten. Sequenced input: peripheral blood. This clonotype was sampled from a human donor in a cohort sampled during active COVID-19. This chain uses TRBV19 with TRBJ2-7; D possibly corresponds to TRBD2 (6 bases). This CDR3 reads CATSYGGAGTYEQYF. CDR3 DNA sequence: TGTGCCACCTCGTATGGAGGGGCCGGGACCTACGAGCAGTACTTC.